These 28 T cell receptor beta chains were all obtained from the same sample, sequenced in a study of type 1 and type 2 diabetes patients. The PCR template was genomic DNA. A primer set of 30 forward and 13 reverse primers amplified the CDR3. One entry per CDR3 protein, called by TCRdb with MiXCR from the multiplex PCR reads. The repertoire holds about 250,000 distinct CDR3 sequences, with over 45% as singletons. Sequenced material: peripheral blood mononuclear cells (PBMCs). These receptors all stem from a young man with type 2 diabetes.

The rearrangement uses TRBV6-6 and TRBJ1-5, with 8 nucleotides matching TRBD1. With 5 bases clipped from V and 4 bases from J, the junction kept 4 bases outside the gene matches. CDR3 length: 14 residues. From germline, CDR1 is MNHNY and CDR2 SVGAGI (reference sequence). CDR3 residues: CASSPGGQNQPQHF. CDR3 sequence (DNA): TGTGCCAGCAGTCCAGGGGGCCAGAATCAGCCCCAGCATTTT.

This clonotype was observed a few times. The V and J genes are TRBV20-1 and TRBJ1-6; possibly TRBD1 for D (6 bases). The germline V and J ends were trimmed by 5 bases and 7 bases, with 15 bases remaining between them. The CDR3 is 14 residues long. The germline V gene encodes CDR1 DFQATT and CDR2 SNEGSKA (reference sequence). The CDR3 loop is CSAPDYRANSPLHF. CDR3 DNA: TGCAGTGCTCCCGACTACAGGGCCAATTCACCCCTCCACTTT.

This clonotype was counted a single time. This sequence joins TRBV25-1 and TRBJ1-1, with unresolved D. V lost 7 bases and J 5 bases, leaving 14 bases between the germline ends. The CDR3 is 13 residues long. Germline CDR1 MGHDK, CDR2 SYGVNS. DNA for the CDR3: TGTGCCAGCATTCCCGCGGGGAGTACTGAAGCTTTCTTT. Residues: CASIPAGSTEAFF.

This chain joins TRBV6-5 and TRBJ1-2; possible D gene TRBD1, 5 bases. The germline V gene has CDR1 MNHEY and CDR2 SVGAGI. CDR3 length equals 15 residues. The germline V and J ends were trimmed by 7 bases and 4 bases, with 19 bases remaining between them. The CDR3 here is CASTAGGELGYGYTF. The CDR3 coding sequence is TGTGCCAGCACCGCTGGGGGGGAACTGGGCTATGGCTACACCTTC.

This clonotype showed up many times. V is TRBV15 and J is TRBJ2-7; a possible D gene is TRBD1 (5 bases). The CDR3 runs to 14 residues. The germline CDR1 and CDR2 sequences are LNHNV and YYDKDF (reference sequence). V gave up 3 bases and J gave up 2 bases, with 11 bases separating them. The CDR3 DNA reads TGTGCCACCAGCAGGGCGCAGGGAACCTACGAGCAGTACTTC. Its protein product is CATSRAQGTYEQYF.

This clonotype was detected a few times. V usage is TRBV6-5 and J usage is TRBJ2-1; D gene unclear. Trimming took off 6 bases at V and 2 bases at J, with 14 bases between the two ends. The CDR3 runs to 15 residues. Germline CDR1 and CDR2: MNHEY and SVGAGI. The CDR3 nucleotides are TGTGCCAGCAGCCCTCAGGTAGAAGCCTACAATGAGCAGTTCTTC. This gives the protein CASSPQVEAYNEQFF.

This rearrangement joins TRBV9 to TRBJ1-1, with D maybe TRBD1 (6 bases). Germline lookup yields CDR1 SGDLS and CDR2 YYNGEE. CDR3 length: 13 amino acids. V dropped 4 bases and J dropped 4 bases, with 11 bases sitting between them. CDR3 nucleotides: TGTGCCAGCAGCTTCCTAGGGGGCACTGAAGCTTTCTTT. Translated, it gives CASSFLGGTEAFF.

This clonotype turned up a few times. The chain couples TRBV6-6 to TRBJ1-2; the D gene is possibly TRBD1 (5 bases). The CDR3 extends over 12 amino acids. The germline CDR1 and CDR2 sequences are MNHNY and SVGAGI (reference sequence). V lost 5 bases to trimming and J lost 8 bases, with 12 bases between them. The CDR3 DNA sequence: TGTGCCAGCAGTCGCGACAGCGTAGGCTACACCTTC. It encodes CASSRDSVGYTF.

This clonotype has more than one count but fewer than ten. This chain links TRBV4-3 with TRBJ1-2, with 10 bases aligning to TRBD1. The CDR3 runs to 14 residues. CDR1 and CDR2 (germline): LGHNA, YSLEER. Losses at the gene ends were 3 bases for V and 6 bases for J; bases not matched to a gene: 4. The CDR3 bases are TGCGCCAGCAGCCAGCGAGGACAGGGGGATGGCTACACCTTC. It translates to CASSQRGQGDGYTF.

This clonotype has more than one count but fewer than ten. The rearrangement uses TRBV7-2 and TRBJ2-1, with D possibly being TRBD1 or TRBD2 (5 bases each). V gave up 1 base and J gave up 15 bases, with 13 bases separating them. Germline V lookup: CDR1 SGHTA, CDR2 FQGNSA. The CDR3 totals 12 residues. CDR3 sequence: CASSLVGTEVFF. CDR3 sequence (DNA): TGTGCCAGCAGCTTAGTGGGGACGGAGGTGTTCTTC. The entire variable domain, with the rest obtained from reference TRBV7-2 and TRBJ2-1, is as follows: GAGVSQSPSNKVTEKGKDVELRCDPISGHTALYWYRQSLGQGLEFLIYFQGNSAPDKSGLPSDRFSAERTGGSVSTLTIQRTQQEDSAVYLCASSLVGTEVFFGPGTRLTVL.

This clonotype was counted only a few times. The CDR3 loop reads CASSITYTTDTQYF. The CDR3 nucleotides read TGTGCCAGTAGTATAACGTACACCACAGATACGCAGTATTTT. This chain connects TRBV19 to TRBJ2-3; D gene ambiguous. Germline loops: CDR1 LNHDA, CDR2 SQIVND (reference sequence). The CDR3 length is 14 residues. V was trimmed by 2 bases and J by 2 bases, leaving 8 bases between them.

The chain recombines TRBV19 with TRBJ2-3, with TRBD2 matching 13 bases. The CDR3 runs 16 residues. CDR1 and CDR2 (germline): LNHDA, SQIVND (reference sequence). The V gene end was trimmed by 3 bases and the J gene end by 4 bases; junction bases not matched to a gene: 4. Here the CDR3 DNA reads TGTGCCAGTAGTATCGGACTAGCGGGAGTCGCAGATACGCAGTATTTT. This encodes CASSIGLAGVADTQYF.

CDR3 sequence reads: CASSQWDYRGETQYF. CDR3 sequence (DNA): TGCGCCAGCAGCCAATGGGACTACCGAGGGGAGACCCAGTACTTC. J is TRBJ2-5 and V is TRBV10-2, with 7 bases identical to TRBD2. The CDR3 has 15 residues. CDR1 and CDR2 (germline): WSHSY, SAAADI. The junction had 12 bases not matched to a gene; V was cut back by 6 bases and J by 5 bases.

This clonotype was observed a handful of times. This chain links TRBV12-5 with TRBJ2-5; D is ambiguous. The CDR3 runs 13 residues. Trimming removed 7 bases from V and 2 bases from J, with 11 bases in between. Germline loops: CDR1 LGHNT, CDR2 FRNRAP. The CDR3 DNA reads TGTGCTAGTGAGGATTTGGATCAAGAGACCCAGTACTTC. Translating gives CASEDLDQETQYF.

This clonotype was found many times. J is TRBJ2-7 and V is TRBV15; 9 nucleotides align to TRBD2. Germline V gene lookup returns CDR1 LNHNV and CDR2 YYDKDF (reference sequence). With 3 bases clipped from V and 5 bases from J, the junction kept 2 bases outside the gene matches. This CDR3 has 13 residues. The CDR3 coding sequence is TGTGCCACCAGCAGGATAGCGGGAGACGAGCAGTACTTC. This sequence encodes CATSRIAGDEQYF. Full variable domain (remainder filled in from reference TRBV15 and TRBJ2-7): DAMVIQNPRYQVTQFGKPVTLSCSQTLNHNVMYWYQQKSSQAPKLLFHYYDKDFNNEADTPDNFQSRRPNTSFCFLDIRSPGLGDTAMYLCATSRIAGDEQYFGPGTRLTVT.

This clonotype showed up many times. The chain carries TRBV2 and TRBJ1-4; 10 bases match TRBD1. Germline V gives CDR1 SNHLY, CDR2 FYNNEI. V was clipped by 6 bases and J by 2 bases; unmatched bases: 3. CDR3 size: 15 residues. CDR3 protein: CASRRDRGTNEKLFF. CDR3 nucleotide sequence: TGTGCCAGCAGACGGGACAGGGGCACTAATGAAAAACTGTTTTTT. Together with reference TRBV2 and TRBJ1-4, the CDR3 gives the full variable domain: EPEVTQTPSHQVTQMGQEVILRCVPISNHLYFYWYRQILGQKVEFLVSFYNNEISEKSEIFDDQFSVERPDGSNFTLKIRSTKLEDSAMYFCASRRDRGTNEKLFFGSGTQLSVL.

The J gene is TRBJ1-1, the V gene TRBV5-4; D is unclear. Per the germline V gene, CDR1 is SGHNT and CDR2 is YYREEE (reference sequence). This CDR3 has 18 residues. The V and J ends lost 5 bases and 3 bases respectively, with 26 bases between them. CDR3 region: CASSFGLDSLRRDTEAFF. CDR3 nucleotides: TGTGCCAGCAGTTTCGGACTGGATAGCTTAAGGAGGGACACTGAAGCTTTCTTT.

This clonotype was detected a few times. V is TRBV12-3 or TRBV12-4 and J is TRBJ1-6; D is ambiguous. The CDR3 spans 14 residues. V lost 3 bases and J lost 5, with 8 bases in between. The CDR3 here is CASSFHGDNSPLHF. The DNA for the CDR3 is TGTGCCAGCAGTTTCCACGGGGATAATTCACCCCTCCACTTT.

CDR3 bases: TGTGCCATCATGGGAGGTGCCAACACTGAAGCTTTCTTT. The encoded protein is CAIMGGANTEAFF. J is TRBJ1-1 and V is TRBV10-3; D remains ambiguous. CDR1 and CDR2 (germline): ENHRY, SYGVKD. The CDR3 spans 13 residues. V shed 7 bases and J shed 2 bases, with 11 bases lying between them.

CDR3 bases: TGTGCCAGCAGCTCAACGGACAGGACTGAAGCTTTCTTT. Residues: CASSSTDRTEAFF. This chain links TRBV9 with TRBJ1-1; 7 nucleotides match TRBD1. This CDR3 has 13 amino acids. Germline assignment: CDR1 SGDLS and CDR2 YYNGEE. V was clipped by 4 bases and J by 5 bases; unmatched bases: 5.

This clonotype has a count of ten or more. The rearrangement uses TRBV10-1 and TRBJ2-2; D possibly corresponds to TRBD1 (6 bases). V was pared by 5 bases and J by 3 bases, with 13 bases between. The germline V gene encodes CDR1 WNHNN and CDR2 SYGVQD (reference sequence). The CDR3 is 15 residues long. CDR3 sequence (DNA): TGCGCCAGCAGTACAGGGTATTGGGACACCGGGGAGCTGTTTTTT. Translating gives CASSTGYWDTGELFF.

This clonotype has just one count. The chain couples TRBV7-2 to TRBJ2-1; 8 bases agree with TRBD2. The CDR3 runs 17 residues. Germline CDR1 reads SGHTA; CDR2 reads FQGNSA. V lost 3 bases, J lost 8 bases, and 15 bases stayed unmatched. The CDR3 loop is CASSFRGSGAGGYEQFF. The CDR3 DNA reads TGTGCCAGCAGCTTTAGGGGAAGCGGGGCGGGAGGATATGAGCAGTTCTTC.

The V call is TRBV19, the J call TRBJ1-2; D gene ambiguous. Germline lookup yields CDR1 LNHDA and CDR2 SQIVND (reference sequence). With 4 bases removed from V and 2 bases from J, the gap between germline ends came to 14 bases. The CDR3 totals 15 residues. The CDR3 spells CASSKIGKTNYGYTF. In DNA, the CDR3 is TGTGCCAGTAGTAAAATCGGCAAGACCAACTATGGCTACACCTTC.

The V call is TRBV29-1, the J call TRBJ1-4; tentatively, D is TRBD1 (5 bases). V lost 4 bases to trimming and J lost 5 bases, with 14 bases between them. This CDR3 is built from 14 residues. CDR1 and CDR2 from the germline V gene are SQVTM and ANQGSEA. CDR3 nucleotide sequence: TGCAGCGTTGGCCAGGGACGGGGAAATGAAAAACTGTTTTTT. It translates to CSVGQGRGNEKLFF.

V usage is TRBV12-3 or TRBV12-4 and J usage is TRBJ2-5, with TRBD2 identical over 10 bases. Trimming at V came to 4 bases and at J to 5 bases, leaving 7 bases not matched to a gene. The CDR3 is 15 residues long. The CDR3 region has the DNA TGTGCCAGCAGTTCCCAGCGGGGGGGAGGTGAGACCCAGTACTTC. Translation gives CASSSQRGGGETQYF.

CDR3 in amino acids: CASSLEGPNTGELFF. The DNA of the CDR3 is TGTGCCAGCAGCTTAGAGGGACCTAACACCGGGGAGCTGTTTTTT. The chain recombines TRBV28 with TRBJ2-2; possibly TRBD1 or TRBD2 for D (5 bases each). CDR1 is MDHEN, CDR2 SYDVKM, per germline. This CDR3 is built from 15 residues. Trimming removed 6 bases at V and 2 bases at J, with 13 bases between.

The V call is TRBV7-3, the J call TRBJ2-7, with TRBD1 identical over 9 bases. V lost 5 bases, J lost 3 bases, and 5 bases stayed unmatched. In germline, CDR1 is SGHTA, CDR2 FQGTGA. The CDR3 is 14 amino acids. CDR3 amino acids: CASSRGTGIYEQYF. CDR3 in DNA: TGTGCCAGCAGCCGAGGGACAGGGATCTACGAGCAGTACTTC. Full variable domain (missing parts from reference TRBV7-3 and TRBJ2-7): GAGVSQTPSNKVTEKGKYVELRCDPISGHTALYWYRQSLGQGPEFLIYFQGTGAADDSGLPNDRFFAVRPEGSVSTLKIQRTERGDSAVYLCASSRGTGIYEQYFGPGTRLTVT.

The rearrangement joins TRBV20-1 to TRBJ1-4; 11 nucleotides agree with TRBD1. Germline-derived CDR1 and CDR2 are DFQATT and SNEGSKA (reference sequence). V shed 0 bases, J shed 10 bases, and the junction held 1 base outside the gene matches. This CDR3 is 13 amino acids long. Written as DNA, the CDR3 is TGCAGTGCTAGAGAGGGACAGGGGGGAAAACTGTTTTTT. Its translation: CSAREGQGGKLFF.